This TCR beta chain was retrieved from a study of OX40 agonist ivuxolimab in advanced cancers. Overall study context: Partial responses were observed in three patients, of whom one had hepatocellular carcinoma and two had cutaneous melanoma. Study findings and constraints: On average, CD8+ T cells showed a greater number of expanded clones than CD4+. Low normalized T-cell clonal expansion was also seen in some nonresponders.

Trimming removed 2 bases from V and 0 bases from J, with 5 bases in between. There are 15 residues in the CDR3. CDR1 MNHEY and CDR2 SVGAGI come from the germline V gene. Remarks on this clone: The antigen is undetermined.

Only in-frame clones appear in the TCRdb table, and some are missing; sequencing was by immunoSEQ multiplex PCR. The sample lists some 90,000 clones; more than 75% were seen once. Autoimmune disease history or systemic immunosuppression meant exclusion. The chain employs TRBV6-5 and TRBJ2-6; no firm D call. The TCR originated in an adult with an advanced solid tumor such as melanoma, head and neck, liver or kidney cancer. The source was CD4+ or CD8+ T cells sorted from blood, collected in a trial of the OX40 agonist ivuxolimab. CDR3 loop: CASSYATSGANVLTF. The CDR3 nucleotides are TGTGCCAGCAGTTACGCGACCTCTGGGGCCAACGTCCTGACTTTC.